This T cell receptor beta chain is from a study of control samples from healthy donors and cancer patients. Clones were sequenced by immunoSEQ multiplex PCR, and TCRdb holds only the in-frame ones, with some missing. The sample has roughly 30,000 clones, around nine tenths seen once. This TCR was sampled from a woman aged 40 to 50 with lung cancer. Sequencing was done on a sample of PBMCs.

CDR3 in DNA: TGTGCCAGCAGCTTAGGAACCCCACCCCTCCACTTT. Its protein product is CASSLGTPPLHF. V gene TRBV7-2 combines with J gene TRBJ1-6; D ambiguous. The CDR3 is made up of 12 amino acids. The V gene lost 1 base and the J gene lost 11 bases, with 6 bases spanning the gap. Germline-derived CDR1 and CDR2 are SGHTA and FQGNSA.